This T cell receptor beta chain was captured in a study of cytomegalovirus exposure and HLA in healthy donors. Study outcomes and limitations: Roughly even sequencing depth across donors was the assumption behind the presence/absence analyses.

This PCR relied on a set of 60 Vbeta primers and 13 Jbeta primers. Some clones are missing from TCRdb's copy, which holds only in-frame ones; the method was immunoSEQ multiplex PCR. The specimen's table records about 43,000 clones. The germline V gene encodes CDR1 MNHEY and CDR2 SVGAGI. The CDR3 is 14 residues long. V gave up 6 bases and J gave up 3 bases, with 15 bases separating them. With respect to this clone: Its antigen is still unknown.

This sequence joins TRBV6-5 and TRBJ2-7; D is perhaps TRBD2 (5 bases). This clonotype originated in a woman aged 30 to 39 in good health and CMV-seronegative. The sequencing sample was made of PBMCs. CDR3 nucleotide sequence: TGTGCCAGCAGCTACGCCCGGGGTTTCTACGAGCAGTACTTC. Residues: CASSYARGFYEQYF.